The present entry profiles one T cell receptor (beta chain) with its context. Its cognate antigen is unknown. V gave up 4 bases and J gave up 2 bases, with 14 bases separating them. The CDR3 loop spans 16 amino acids. Germline CDR1 is MGHRA and CDR2 is YSYEKL. The input for sorted-subset replicate PCRs was around 0.2 ug DNA, around 30,000 T cell genomes. Data came from immunoSEQ multiplex PCR; TCRdb stores just in-frame clones and leaves some out. The data contain 600,000 or so clones, more than 95% of them singletons. The entry originates in a study of shared clonotypes between healthy human individuals. General observations from the study: Among non-shared clonotypes, generation probabilities were lower than among those shared by all four donors.

Selected positively for CCR7 and CD45RO-negative, naive CD8 cells excluded terminally differentiated effector memory CD45RA+ cells. Recent acute infections and vaccinations were absent in the healthy HIV-negative adult donors. The sequenced sample consisted of naive CD8+ T cells sorted from blood. This TCR derives from a man under 40 in good health. The rearrangement links TRBV4-1 to TRBJ2-2; no clear D gene. The chain's CDR3 is CASSLPLPRNTGELFF. In DNA, the CDR3 is TGCGCCAGCAGCCTCCCCCTCCCACGTAACACCGGGGAGCTGTTTTTT.